This T cell receptor (beta chain) was documented in a study of blood T cell repertoires in COVID-19. Study summary: Spain, Italy and the United States supplied samples that represented acute and convalescent COVID-19. PBMCs, B-cell-depleted T cells, or T cells provided the cDNA or gDNA that made up the material.

In the study's own analysis: The authors estimated nucleated cell counts from reference gene primer amplification. Profiling relied on immunoSEQ multiplex PCR, and the TCRdb table lists in-frame clones only, not all of them. The V and J calls and the clone size are those of that table, but D and trimming were determined from the DNA. The sample holds fewer than 130,000 clones, 76% seen once. Germline V gene data show CDR1 as SGHKS and CDR2 as YYEKEE (reference sequence). The CDR3 covers 15 residues. The ends lost 0 bases at V and 4 bases at J; junction bases unmatched: 1. V and J are TRBV5-5 and TRBJ2-1; 10 bases are shared with TRBD1. Sample: peripheral blood. The sequence was collected from an elderly woman with acute or convalescent COVID-19. CDR3 coding DNA: TGTGCCAGCAGCTTGGGGGACAGGGGTTACAATGAGCAGTTCTTC. Encoded protein: CASSLGDRGYNEQFF.